These 7 T cell receptor beta chains share one sample of origin, sequenced in a study of T cell responses to AZD1222 COVID-19 vaccine (dated by TCRdb to the early 2020s). The sample's time point, from its label and the paper: about 28 days (+/-7) after the second vaccine dose. The library came from the immunoSEQ multiplex PCR assay. TCRdb carries this immuneACCESS record with in-frame sequences only. Its versions omit some clonotypes, under half of them owing to an unresolved V gene in the studies checked, with the rest unexplained. Across this sample there are fewer than 50,000 clones, with 90% seen only once. The ten largest clonotypes hold 30% to 45% of the sample. The source material was peripheral blood, sampled 28 days after the second AZD1222 dose. These receptors all stem from an adult who received the AZD1222 COVID-19 vaccine.

The chain couples TRBV9 to TRBJ2-2; TRBD2 matches 7 bases. Germline V gene data show CDR1 as SGDLS and CDR2 as YYNGEE. V was pared by 0 bases and J by 7 bases, with 9 bases of the junction left unmatched. The CDR3 contains 16 residues. The CDR3 reads CASSVAAGSIYGELFF. DNA of the CDR3: TGTGCCAGCAGCGTAGCAGCGGGGAGTATATACGGGGAGCTGTTTTTT.

This chain uses TRBV7-9 with TRBJ2-5; TRBD2 matches at 12 bases. The ends lost 3 bases at V and 5 bases at J; junction bases unmatched: 4. The length of the CDR3 is 15 residues. In germline, CDR1 is SEHNR, CDR2 FQNEAQ (reference sequence). The CDR3 nucleotides are TGTGCCAGCAGCTTGAGACTAGCGGGGGAGGAGACCCAGTACTTC. Translation gives CASSLRLAGEETQYF.

This clone appeared once. This sequence joins TRBV15 and TRBJ1-1; tentative D call: TRBD1 (5 bases). The ends were cut back, 0 bases at V and 3 bases at J, with 17 bases in the middle. Germline-derived CDR1 and CDR2 are LNHNV and YYDKDF (reference sequence). The length of the CDR3 is 17 residues. The CDR3 DNA sequence: TGTGCCACCAGCAGAGATTGGGTAGGGCAGGGCGACACTGAAGCTTTCTTT. Protein sequence: CATSRDWVGQGDTEAFF. Full variable domain (remainder filled in from reference TRBV15 and TRBJ1-1): DAMVIQNPRYQVTQFGKPVTLSCSQTLNHNVMYWYQQKSSQAPKLLFHYYDKDFNNEADTPDNFQSRRPNTSFCFLDIRSPGLGDTAMYLCATSRDWVGQGDTEAFFGQGTRLTVV.

The chain couples TRBV29-1 to TRBJ1-1, with a possible D match to TRBD1 (6 bases). Germline V gene data show CDR1 as SQVTM and CDR2 as ANQGSEA. Trimming took off 3 bases at V and 4 bases at J, with 21 bases between the two ends. The CDR3 runs to 16 residues. The CDR3 reads CSVEAPAGVVGTEAFF. The CDR3 DNA reads TGCAGCGTTGAGGCTCCGGCAGGGGTGGTGGGCACTGAAGCTTTCTTT. Drawing the rest from reference TRBV29-1 and TRBJ1-1, the complete variable domain is SAVISQKPSRDICQRGTSLTIQCQVDSQVTMMFWYRQQPGQSLTLIATANQGSEATYESGFVIDKFPISRPNLTFSTLTVSNMSPEDSSIYLCSVEAPAGVVGTEAFFGQGTRLTVV.

This chain uses TRBV3-1 (or the pseudogene TRBV3-2) with TRBJ1-6, with TRBD1 matching 7 bases. There are 17 residues in the CDR3. The germline gives CDR1 LGHDT, CDR2 YNNKEL (reference sequence). The ends lost 6 bases at V and 0 bases at J; junction bases unmatched: 8. CDR3 DNA sequence: TGTGCCAGCAGGAAAAAGACAGGGAGCTCCTATAATTCACCCCTCCACTTT. Protein: CASRKKTGSSYNSPLHF.

V gene TRBV7-2 combines with J gene TRBJ1-1; no reliable D call. The V gene lost 5 bases and the J gene lost 4 bases, with 20 bases spanning the gap. Germline V gene data show CDR1 as SGHTA and CDR2 as FQGNSA. The CDR3 loop spans 16 amino acids. CDR3 DNA: TGTGCCAGCAGCCTAGACCCTACTATCTGGGGCACTGAAGCTTTCTTT. It specifies CASSLDPTIWGTEAFF.

The rearrangement links TRBV5-1 to TRBJ1-1, with D perhaps TRBD1 (5 bases). Germline CDR1 and CDR2: SGHRS and YFSETQ. V was shortened by 0 bases and J by 1 base, with 10 bases between the two germline ends. The CDR3 sequence is 15 residues long. This CDR3 reads CASSLAVGENTEAFF. Written as DNA, the CDR3 is TGCGCCAGCAGCTTGGCCGTGGGGGAGAACACTGAAGCTTTCTTT.